This TCR beta chain was obtained from a study of CD8+ T cells in alopecia areata. Study-level information: Affected scalp percentage set treated patients' severity scores. Study outcomes and limitations: Elevated clonality characterized lesional scalp relative to normal scalp, particularly in alopecia totalis/universalis. Many expanded lesional clones persisted during tofacitinib (in both scalp and blood).

The CDR3 extends over 10 amino acids. CDR1 and CDR2 (germline): ENHRY, SYGVKD. V lost 7 bases, J lost 5 bases, and 4 bases lay in between. Extraction of RNA preceded its reverse transcription into cDNA, which served as the sequencing template. Clones were sequenced by immunoSEQ multiplex PCR, and TCRdb holds only the in-frame ones, with some missing. The table has about 180,000 clones, 45% to 60% seen once; the top ten hold around 9.1%. Treatment here: oral pan-JAK inhibitor, 5-10 mg twice daily. From PBMCs, CD4+ and CD8+ T cells were sorted. Worth noting for this clone: Its specificity is not known.

V gene TRBV10-3 combines with J gene TRBJ2-3; D gene ambiguous. The material was CD8+ T cells sorted from blood, obtained around week 54, from a patient treated with tofacitinib. The receptor's source is a human donor with alopecia areata. DNA of the CDR3: TGTGCCATCAAGGGAGATACGCAGTATTTT. Residues: CAIKGDTQYF.